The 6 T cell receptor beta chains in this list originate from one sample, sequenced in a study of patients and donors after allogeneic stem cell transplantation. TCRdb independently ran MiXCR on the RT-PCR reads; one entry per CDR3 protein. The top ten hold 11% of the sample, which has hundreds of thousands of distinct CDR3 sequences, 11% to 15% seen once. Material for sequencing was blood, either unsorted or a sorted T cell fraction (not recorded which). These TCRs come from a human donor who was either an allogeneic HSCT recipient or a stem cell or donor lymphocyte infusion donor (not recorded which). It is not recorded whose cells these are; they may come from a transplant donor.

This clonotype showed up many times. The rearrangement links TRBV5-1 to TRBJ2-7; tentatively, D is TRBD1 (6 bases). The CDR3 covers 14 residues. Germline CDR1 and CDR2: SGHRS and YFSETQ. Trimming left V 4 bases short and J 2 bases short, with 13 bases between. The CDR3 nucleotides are TGCGCCAGCAGCCCCGGACAGACGGCCTACGAGCAGTACTTC. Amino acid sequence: CASSPGQTAYEQYF.

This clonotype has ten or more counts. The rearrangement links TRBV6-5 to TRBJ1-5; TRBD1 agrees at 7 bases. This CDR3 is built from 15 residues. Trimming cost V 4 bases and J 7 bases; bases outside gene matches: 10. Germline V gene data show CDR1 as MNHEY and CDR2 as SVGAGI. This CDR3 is CASSSRQGSGQPQHF. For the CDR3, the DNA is TGTGCCAGCAGTTCGCGACAGGGAAGTGGACAGCCCCAGCATTTT.

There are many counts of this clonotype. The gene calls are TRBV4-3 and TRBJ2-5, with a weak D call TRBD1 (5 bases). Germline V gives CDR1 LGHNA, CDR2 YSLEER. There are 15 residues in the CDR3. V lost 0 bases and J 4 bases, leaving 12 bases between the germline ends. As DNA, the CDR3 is TGCGCCAGCAGCCAAGAGTTGCAGGGTCTAGAGACCCAGTACTTC. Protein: CASSQELQGLETQYF.

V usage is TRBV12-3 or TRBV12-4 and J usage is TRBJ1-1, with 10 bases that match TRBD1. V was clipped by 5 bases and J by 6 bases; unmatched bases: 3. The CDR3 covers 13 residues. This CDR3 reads CASSPGQGAEAFF. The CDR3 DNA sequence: TGTGCCAGCAGTCCCGGACAGGGGGCTGAAGCTTTCTTT.

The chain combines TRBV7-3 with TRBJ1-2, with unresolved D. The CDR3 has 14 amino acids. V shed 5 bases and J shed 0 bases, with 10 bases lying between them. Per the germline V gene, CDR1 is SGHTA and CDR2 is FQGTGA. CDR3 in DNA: TGTGCCAGCAGCCCCACCGGAGCTAACTATGGCTACACCTTC. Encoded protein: CASSPTGANYGYTF.

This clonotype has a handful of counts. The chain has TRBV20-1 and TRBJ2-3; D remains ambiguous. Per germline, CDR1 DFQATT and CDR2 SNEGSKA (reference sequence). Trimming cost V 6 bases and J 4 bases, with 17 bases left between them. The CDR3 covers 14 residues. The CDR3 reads CSARSALRPDTQYF. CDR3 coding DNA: TGCAGTGCCCGGAGCGCTCTACGCCCAGATACGCAGTATTTT.